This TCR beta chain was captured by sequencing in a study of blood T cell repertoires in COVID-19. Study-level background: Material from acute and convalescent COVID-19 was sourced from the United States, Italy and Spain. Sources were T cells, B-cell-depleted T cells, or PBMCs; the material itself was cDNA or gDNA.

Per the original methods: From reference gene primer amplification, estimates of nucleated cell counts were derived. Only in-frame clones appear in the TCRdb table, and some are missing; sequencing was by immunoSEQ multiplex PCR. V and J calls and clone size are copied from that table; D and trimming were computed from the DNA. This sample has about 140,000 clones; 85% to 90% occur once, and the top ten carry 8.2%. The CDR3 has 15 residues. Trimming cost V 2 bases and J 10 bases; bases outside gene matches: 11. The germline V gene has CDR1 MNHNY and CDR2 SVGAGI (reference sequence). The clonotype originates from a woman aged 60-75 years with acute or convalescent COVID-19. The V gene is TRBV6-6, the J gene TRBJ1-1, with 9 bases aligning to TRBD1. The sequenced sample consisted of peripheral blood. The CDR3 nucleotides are TGTGCCAGCAGTTACCAAAACAGGGGGCAGTCCTTAGCTTTCTTT. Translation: CASSYQNRGQSLAFF.